These T cell receptor beta chains were read from a single sample in a study of T-cell memory formation after mild COVID-19. Via MiXCR, TCRdb re-called the 5' RACE reads, giving one row per CDR3 protein. The profile shows some 110,000 distinct CDR3 sequences, approximately 15% of them singletons. Sequenced input: PBMCs or a T cell subset sorted from them (not recorded which). Receptors originate from an adult woman who had mild COVID-19 (a few samples of this study predate the infection). Cell type and time point are not known. Each CDR3 is given with its conserved first and last residue. Each record gives: CDR3 protein, CDR3 DNA, clone size, V gene, D gene, J gene. D genes are given only for firm matches. Expanded clones get a size class; other rows say once, few or many, or leave the size out.

CDR3aa: CASSLEDFGQGHTEAFF
CDR3nt: TGTGCCAGCAGCTTAGAGGATTTCGGGCAGGGCCACACTGAAGCTTTCTTT
abundance: -
v_gene: TRBV11-2
d_gene: -
j_gene: TRBJ1-1

CDR3aa: CASSGLAGSYTDTQYF
CDR3nt: TGTGCCAGCAGCGGATTAGCGGGGAGCTACACAGATACGCAGTATTTT
abundance: few
v_gene: TRBV9
d_gene: TRBD2
j_gene: TRBJ2-3

CDR3aa: CASRSAGVTFYEQYF
CDR3nt: TGTGCCAGCAGATCCGCAGGGGTTACTTTTTACGAGCAGTACTTC
abundance: many
v_gene: TRBV7-8
d_gene: -
j_gene: TRBJ2-7

CDR3aa: CATSRDIGTQYF
CDR3nt: TGTGCCACCAGCAGAGATATAGGTACCCAGTACTTC
abundance: -
v_gene: TRBV15
d_gene: -
j_gene: TRBJ2-5

CDR3aa: CASSLASPYEQYF
CDR3nt: TGTGCCAGCAGCTTAGCGTCGCCCTACGAGCAGTACTTC
abundance: medium-sized
v_gene: TRBV7-2
d_gene: -
j_gene: TRBJ2-7

CDR3aa: CASSLRTSGTLLYEQYF
CDR3nt: TGCGCCAGCAGCTTAAGGACGTCGGGGACGTTACTCTACGAGCAGTACTTC
abundance: -
v_gene: TRBV5-1
d_gene: -
j_gene: TRBJ2-7

CDR3aa: CASSDLGQGNTIYF
CDR3nt: TGTGCCAGCAGTGACCTGGGGCAGGGAAACACCATATATTTT
abundance: -
v_gene: TRBV12-3/TRBV12-4
d_gene: -
j_gene: TRBJ1-3

CDR3aa: CASKPFATEYEQYF
CDR3nt: TGCGCCAGCAAGCCTTTCGCCACCGAGTACGAGCAGTACTTC
abundance: -
v_gene: TRBV5-1
d_gene: -
j_gene: TRBJ2-7

CDR3aa: CASSSLAFQETQYF
CDR3nt: TGTGCCAGCAGTAGTCTAGCCTTCCAAGAGACCCAGTACTTC
abundance: -
v_gene: TRBV2
d_gene: -
j_gene: TRBJ2-5

CDR3aa: CASSLEGAETEAFF
CDR3nt: TGTGCCAGCAGTTTAGAGGGGGCGGAAACTGAAGCTTTCTTT
abundance: few
v_gene: TRBV12-3/TRBV12-4
d_gene: TRBD1
j_gene: TRBJ1-1

CDR3aa: CASSLSPSGSTDTQYF
CDR3nt: TGTGCCAGCAGTTTATCGCCTAGCGGGAGCACAGATACGCAGTATTTT
abundance: many
v_gene: TRBV27
d_gene: TRBD2
j_gene: TRBJ2-3

CDR3aa: CASSQQTSGSYNEQFF
CDR3nt: TGCGCCAGCAGCCAACAGACTAGCGGGAGCTACAATGAGCAGTTCTTC
abundance: many
v_gene: TRBV4-3
d_gene: TRBD2
j_gene: TRBJ2-1

CDR3aa: CASSGQPRQGGSGYGYTF
CDR3nt: TGTGCCAGCAGTGGACAACCCCGACAGGGCGGCAGTGGCTATGGCTACACCTTC
abundance: few
v_gene: TRBV25-1
d_gene: TRBD1
j_gene: TRBJ1-2

CDR3aa: CASSEGPEQYF
CDR3nt: TGCGCCAGCAGCGAAGGACCCGAGCAGTACTTC
abundance: few
v_gene: TRBV4-3
d_gene: -
j_gene: TRBJ2-7

CDR3aa: CASSILGPQWDEQFF
CDR3nt: TGTGCCAGTAGTATATTGGGACCCCAATGGGATGAGCAGTTCTTC
abundance: -
v_gene: TRBV19
d_gene: -
j_gene: TRBJ2-1

CDR3aa: CSARDWDGASPLHF
CDR3nt: TGCAGTGCTAGAGATTGGGATGGGGCTTCACCCCTCCACTTT
abundance: -
v_gene: TRBV20-1
d_gene: -
j_gene: TRBJ1-6

CDR3aa: CASSLGEGMNTEAFF
CDR3nt: TGTGCCAGCAGCCTAGGCGAAGGGATGAACACTGAAGCTTTCTTT
abundance: few
v_gene: TRBV6-5
d_gene: -
j_gene: TRBJ1-1

CDR3aa: CAWSPSGLAVYTGELFF
CDR3nt: TGTGCCTGGAGTCCGTCGGGACTAGCGGTTTACACCGGGGAGCTGTTTTTT
abundance: -
v_gene: TRBV30
d_gene: TRBD2
j_gene: TRBJ2-2

CDR3aa: CATSGDSGSKGNEQFF
CDR3nt: TGTGCCACCAGTGGAGACAGCGGGAGCAAGGGTAATGAGCAGTTCTTC
abundance: -
v_gene: TRBV24-1
d_gene: TRBD2
j_gene: TRBJ2-1

CDR3aa: CASTSRAAIQGGELFF
CDR3nt: TGTGCCAGCACCAGTCGGGCAGCTATCCAAGGCGGGGAGCTGTTTTTT
abundance: few
v_gene: TRBV9
d_gene: -
j_gene: TRBJ2-2

CDR3aa: CATGTAGGPSGELFF
CDR3nt: TGTGCCACAGGGACGGCAGGGGGCCCCTCCGGGGAGCTGTTTTTT
abundance: few
v_gene: TRBV10-3
d_gene: TRBD1
j_gene: TRBJ2-2

CDR3aa: CASSLGLGDDGEQYF
CDR3nt: TGCGCCAGCAGCTTGGGTTTGGGGGACGATGGGGAGCAGTACTTC
abundance: few
v_gene: TRBV5-1
d_gene: -
j_gene: TRBJ2-7

CDR3aa: CASTSRATNRGGTDTQYF
CDR3nt: TGTGCCAGCACCTCCCGAGCGACCAACCGGGGGGGCACAGATACGCAGTATTTT
abundance: few
v_gene: TRBV7-8
d_gene: TRBD2
j_gene: TRBJ2-3

CDR3aa: CATSRDDTVLSTDTQYF
CDR3nt: TGTGCCACCAGCAGAGATGATACAGTCCTTAGCACAGATACGCAGTATTTT
abundance: -
v_gene: TRBV15
d_gene: -
j_gene: TRBJ2-3

CDR3aa: CASSIDNDDGGGYTF
CDR3nt: TGTGCCAGTAGTATAGATAACGACGACGGGGGTGGCTACACCTTC
abundance: few
v_gene: TRBV19
d_gene: -
j_gene: TRBJ1-2

CDR3aa: CASSPGLAELRFYNEQFF
CDR3nt: TGTGCCAGCAGCCCGGGACTAGCGGAGCTCCGTTTCTACAATGAGCAGTTCTTC
abundance: -
v_gene: TRBV27
d_gene: TRBD2
j_gene: TRBJ2-1

CDR3aa: CASSVGGRDQPQHF
CDR3nt: TGTGCCAGCAGCGTAGGCGGGAGAGATCAGCCCCAGCATTTT
abundance: few
v_gene: TRBV9
d_gene: -
j_gene: TRBJ1-5

CDR3aa: CASSSGQGWDEKLFF
CDR3nt: TGTGCCAGCAGTTCGGGACAGGGTTGGGATGAAAAACTGTTTTTT
abundance: few
v_gene: TRBV6-5
d_gene: TRBD1
j_gene: TRBJ1-4

CDR3aa: CASSPAGTVSYNEQFF
CDR3nt: TGTGCCAGCAGCCCCGCCGGGACAGTCTCCTACAATGAGCAGTTCTTC
abundance: many
v_gene: TRBV7-9
d_gene: TRBD1
j_gene: TRBJ2-1

CDR3aa: CASSLSDFYGYTF
CDR3nt: TGTGCCAGCAGCTTATCCGACTTCTATGGCTACACCTTC
abundance: -
v_gene: TRBV7-9
d_gene: -
j_gene: TRBJ1-2

CDR3aa: CASSYLTQGPDGYTF
CDR3nt: TGTGCCAGCAGTTACTTAACACAGGGGCCGGATGGCTACACCTTC
abundance: -
v_gene: TRBV6-5
d_gene: TRBD1
j_gene: TRBJ1-2

CDR3aa: CASSQSGVSYEQYF
CDR3nt: TGTGCCAGCAGCCAGTCGGGGGTTAGCTACGAGCAGTACTTC
abundance: few
v_gene: TRBV27
d_gene: -
j_gene: TRBJ2-7

CDR3aa: CASSLGLSETQYF
CDR3nt: TGCGCCAGCAGCTTAGGGCTTTCAGAGACCCAGTACTTC
abundance: many
v_gene: TRBV5-1
d_gene: -
j_gene: TRBJ2-5

CDR3aa: CASSPTGTEYGYTF
CDR3nt: TGCGCCAGCAGCCCAACCGGGACAGAATATGGCTACACCTTC
abundance: -
v_gene: TRBV4-1
d_gene: TRBD1
j_gene: TRBJ1-2

CDR3aa: CASSLGTGGGEQFF
CDR3nt: TGTGCCAGCAGCCTCGGGACAGGGGGCGGTGAGCAGTTCTTC
abundance: few
v_gene: TRBV11-2
d_gene: TRBD1
j_gene: TRBJ2-1

CDR3aa: CASSLGGGRKAYNEQFF
CDR3nt: TGCGCCAGCAGCTTGGGAGGGGGGCGAAAAGCCTACAATGAGCAGTTCTTC
abundance: few
v_gene: TRBV5-1
d_gene: -
j_gene: TRBJ2-1

CDR3aa: CASSVAGGPETQYF
CDR3nt: TGTGCCAGCAGCGTAGCGGGGGGGCCGGAGACCCAGTACTTC
abundance: -
v_gene: TRBV7-3
d_gene: TRBD2
j_gene: TRBJ2-5

CDR3aa: CASSHPAGSSSTDTQYF
CDR3nt: TGCGCCAGCAGCCACCCCGCCGGGAGCTCTAGCACAGATACGCAGTATTTT
abundance: few
v_gene: TRBV4-1
d_gene: -
j_gene: TRBJ2-3

CDR3aa: CASSDATSRGNEQFF
CDR3nt: TGTGCCAGCAGTGATGCGACTAGCCGCGGGAATGAGCAGTTCTTC
abundance: -
v_gene: TRBV25-1
d_gene: TRBD2
j_gene: TRBJ2-1

CDR3aa: CSVDWGGPEEAFF
CDR3nt: TGCAGCGTTGACTGGGGCGGGCCCGAGGAAGCTTTCTTT
abundance: few
v_gene: TRBV29-1
d_gene: -
j_gene: TRBJ1-1

CDR3aa: CSARSRDLRSLGTQYF
CDR3nt: TGCAGCGCCCGATCGAGGGACCTACGCTCACTTGGTACGCAGTATTTT
abundance: few
v_gene: TRBV29-1
d_gene: -
j_gene: TRBJ2-3

CDR3aa: CASRSLGWGASNEQYF
CDR3nt: TGTGCCAGCAGGTCGCTGGGGTGGGGGGCTTCCAACGAGCAGTACTTC
abundance: few
v_gene: TRBV6-5
d_gene: -
j_gene: TRBJ2-7

CDR3aa: CASSLSGAYNEQFF
CDR3nt: TGTGCCAGCAGCTTAAGCGGAGCCTACAATGAGCAGTTCTTC
abundance: few
v_gene: TRBV7-6
d_gene: -
j_gene: TRBJ2-1

CDR3aa: CSVEPGLVRAEQFF
CDR3nt: TGCAGCGTTGAACCCGGACTAGTGAGGGCTGAGCAGTTCTTC
abundance: many
v_gene: TRBV29-1
d_gene: TRBD2
j_gene: TRBJ2-1

CDR3aa: CASSSSSVSGNTIYF
CDR3nt: TGTGCCAGCAGCTCTAGTTCGGTCTCTGGAAACACCATATATTTT
abundance: -
v_gene: TRBV7-6
d_gene: -
j_gene: TRBJ1-3

CDR3aa: CASRPDRAYEQYF
CDR3nt: TGTGCCAGCAGGCCGGACAGAGCCTACGAGCAGTACTTC
abundance: -
v_gene: TRBV6-5
d_gene: -
j_gene: TRBJ2-7

CDR3aa: CASSQSTGGAYEQYF
CDR3nt: TGCGCCAGCAGCCAAAGTACGGGAGGGGCCTACGAGCAGTACTTC
abundance: -
v_gene: TRBV4-3
d_gene: TRBD2
j_gene: TRBJ2-7

CDR3aa: CASSHGQGYEQYF
CDR3nt: TGTGCCAGCAGCCATGGACAGGGATACGAGCAGTACTTC
abundance: few
v_gene: TRBV6-4
d_gene: TRBD1
j_gene: TRBJ2-7

CDR3aa: CASSYYSNQPQHF
CDR3nt: TGTGCCAGCAGTTATTATAGCAATCAGCCCCAGCATTTT
abundance: few
v_gene: TRBV27
d_gene: -
j_gene: TRBJ1-5

CDR3aa: CASSLAVGLAGVVENEQFF
CDR3nt: TGTGCCAGCAGCTTAGCGGTCGGGCTAGCGGGAGTAGTAGAGAATGAGCAGTTCTTC
abundance: -
v_gene: TRBV7-9
d_gene: TRBD2
j_gene: TRBJ2-1

CDR3aa: CASSSLGLTGELFF
CDR3nt: TGTGCCAGCAGCTCTCTTGGCCTCACCGGGGAGCTGTTTTTT
abundance: few
v_gene: TRBV7-6
d_gene: -
j_gene: TRBJ2-2

CDR3aa: CASSDLTGTTETQYF
CDR3nt: TGTGCCAGCAGCGACCTAACAGGGACTACGGAGACCCAGTACTTC
abundance: few
v_gene: TRBV9
d_gene: -
j_gene: TRBJ2-5

CDR3aa: CASSTPGASNTEAFF
CDR3nt: TGTGCCAGCTCTACCCCAGGGGCTTCGAACACTGAAGCTTTCTTT
abundance: -
v_gene: TRBV12-3/TRBV12-4
d_gene: -
j_gene: TRBJ1-1

CDR3aa: CASSQDRADTQYF
CDR3nt: TGTGCCAGCAGCCAAGATCGGGCAGATACGCAGTATTTT
abundance: few
v_gene: TRBV14
d_gene: -
j_gene: TRBJ2-3